Presented here are 29 T cell receptor beta chains from one specimen sequenced in a study of T cell responses to AZD1222 COVID-19 vaccine. Clones were sequenced by immunoSEQ multiplex PCR, and TCRdb holds only the in-frame ones, with some missing. The sample includes 80,000 or so clones, approximately 90% seen only once; the top ten take 1.5%. Here the sequenced sample was peripheral blood, taken on day 0 of AZD1222 vaccination. These receptors were collected from an adult in good health.

The chain links TRBV3-1 (or the pseudogene TRBV3-2) to TRBJ1-5; 7 bases are a match to TRBD1. Trimming removed 1 base from V and 4 bases from J; junction bases left unmatched: 4. The CDR3 extends over 15 amino acids. The germline CDR1 and CDR2 sequences are LGHDT and YNNKEL (reference sequence). The CDR3 nucleotides read TGTGCCAGCAGCCAAGGGACAGGCGGAAATCAGCCCCAGCATTTT. Protein: CASSQGTGGNQPQHF.

This clone was observed a few times. The chain couples TRBV5-6 to TRBJ1-5; D not resolved. The V and J ends lost 2 bases and 5 bases respectively, with 5 bases between them. The germline V gene has CDR1 SGHDT and CDR2 YYEEEE. The CDR3 has 12 residues. The chain's CDR3 is CASSFMDQPQHF. As DNA, the CDR3 is TGTGCCAGCAGCTTCATGGATCAGCCCCAGCATTTT.

Comment on this clone: Other DNA sequences in this sample translate to the same CDR3. This chain connects TRBV30 to TRBJ1-5; D might be TRBD1 (5 bases). The CDR3 contains 13 residues. Germline CDR1 GTSNPN, CDR2 SVGIG (reference sequence). The V gene lost 1 base and the J gene lost 1 base, with 5 bases spanning the gap. The DNA for the CDR3 is TGTGCCTGGAGTGGGGACAGCAATCAGCCCCAGCATTTT. Translation: CAWSGDSNQPQHF.

V usage is TRBV18 and J usage is TRBJ1-1, with 8 bases identical to TRBD1. This CDR3 has 16 residues. J lost 1 base, V lost 2 bases, and 6 bases had no gene match. Germline CDR1 and CDR2: KGHSH and LQKENI. The CDR3 loop is CASSPKAGGWNTEAFF. CDR3 bases: TGTGCCAGCTCACCAAAGGCAGGGGGCTGGAACACTGAAGCTTTCTTT.

The V call is TRBV5-4, the J call TRBJ2-1; TRBD1 matches 8 bases. V gave up 1 base and J gave up 4 bases; unmatched junction bases: 7. Looked up from germline, CDR1 is SGHNT and CDR2 is YYREEE (reference sequence). This CDR3 is built from 16 residues. The CDR3 spells CASSLWRDRPYNEQFF. CDR3 in DNA: TGTGCCAGCAGCTTGTGGAGGGACAGGCCATACAATGAGCAGTTCTTC.

V usage is TRBV30 and J usage is TRBJ1-2, with D hard to call. The CDR3 has 12 amino acids. Trimming shortened V by 0 bases and J by 10 bases, and 12 bases separated the two germline ends. In germline, CDR1 is GTSNPN, CDR2 SVGIG (reference sequence). CDR3 loop: CAWSVPGINYTF. As DNA, the CDR3 is TGTGCCTGGAGTGTACCCGGGATTAACTACACCTTC.

The chain joins TRBV18 to TRBJ1-5, with unresolved D. The germline gives CDR1 KGHSH, CDR2 LQKENI. Deletions cut 2 bases from V and 10 bases from J, with 9 bases between. The CDR3 contains 12 residues. The CDR3 nucleotides read TGTGCCAGCTCACCAGGCGTAATTCCCCAGCATTTT. Translating gives CASSPGVIPQHF.

This clone was seen only once. The V call is TRBV10-3, the J call TRBJ1-1, with 9 bases that match TRBD1. The CDR3 runs to 14 residues. Germline CDR1 is ENHRY and CDR2 is SYGVKD. V dropped 10 bases and J dropped 0; count of bases not matched to a gene: 6. The CDR3, as DNA: TGTGCCACAAGGGACAGGGCGTTGAACACTGAAGCTTTCTTT. Translation: CATRDRALNTEAFF.

In this sample, this clone turned up once. The CDR3 DNA is TGTGCCAGTAGTACTCCGTCCCGGCCCCCAGAGACCCAGTACTTC. This encodes CASSTPSRPPETQYF. This chain links TRBV19 with TRBJ2-5; D gene ambiguous. V was clipped by 4 bases and J by 4 bases, with 16 bases between them. Per the germline V gene, CDR1 is LNHDA and CDR2 is SQIVND (reference sequence). The CDR3 covers 15 residues.

This chain uses TRBV2 with TRBJ1-1, with D perhaps TRBD1 (6 bases). In germline, CDR1 is SNHLY, CDR2 FYNNEI. V was shortened by 2 bases and J by 11 bases, with 18 bases between the two germline ends. CDR3 size: 14 residues. CDR3 sequence: CASSELGHSSWAFF. The CDR3 region has the DNA TGTGCCAGCAGTGAACTGGGACATTCCTCTTGGGCTTTCTTT.

The chain links TRBV7-8 to TRBJ1-2, with D hard to call. The V and J ends lost 2 bases and 1 base respectively, with 8 bases between them. Germline CDR1 reads SGHVS; CDR2 reads FQNEAQ. This CDR3 has 14 amino acids. CDR3 region: CASSLRGGNYGYTF. CDR3 DNA: TGTGCCAGCAGCTTAAGAGGTGGTAACTATGGCTACACCTTC.

This chain uses TRBV27 with TRBJ1-2, with a weak D call TRBD1 (5 bases). V was cut by 5 bases and J by 7 bases, with 17 bases left in between. From germline, CDR1 is MNHEY and CDR2 SMNVEV (reference sequence). The CDR3 has 14 amino acids. CDR3 DNA: TGTGCCAGCAGTGTCTCCCAATGGGGGGTTGGCTACACCTTC. It encodes CASSVSQWGVGYTF.

The CDR3 sequence is CASSLPAGRTEAFF. CDR3 DNA sequence: TGTGCCAGCAGTCTACCTGCGGGTCGAACTGAAGCTTTCTTT. V usage is TRBV28 and J usage is TRBJ1-1; D is unresolved. CDR3 length: 14 residues. The germline V gene has CDR1 MDHEN and CDR2 SYDVKM. With 5 bases removed from V and 5 bases from J, the gap between germline ends came to 15 bases.

The rearrangement joins TRBV7-3 to TRBJ2-1; 13 bases map to TRBD2. J was trimmed by 7 bases and V by 5 bases; bases with no gene match: 8. Germline loops: CDR1 SGHTA, CDR2 FQGTGA. The CDR3 has 16 residues. The CDR3 DNA follows: TGTGCCAGCAGCCTGTGGACTAGCGGGAGTGGTAATGAGCAGTTCTTC. Its protein product is CASSLWTSGSGNEQFF.

This chain connects TRBV5-1 to TRBJ1-4; possibly TRBD1 for D (6 bases). CDR1 and CDR2 (germline): SGHRS, YFSETQ. This CDR3 contains 13 residues. V was trimmed by 6 bases and J by 7 bases, leaving 13 bases between them. This CDR3 reads CASTQGGGEKLFF. The CDR3 bases are TGCGCCAGCACCCAAGGGGGGGGTGAAAAACTGTTTTTT.

This chain joins TRBV19 and TRBJ1-5; 8 nucleotides line up with TRBD1. V shed 6 bases, J shed 2 bases, and the junction held 9 bases outside the gene matches. Germline assignment: CDR1 LNHDA and CDR2 SQIVND (reference sequence). The CDR3 consists of 16 residues. The CDR3 DNA is TGTGCCAGTAGCCGGGACACGGGACAGGGCAATCAGCCCCAGCATTTT. It is translated as CASSRDTGQGNQPQHF.

The chain couples TRBV6-5 to TRBJ1-1; D ambiguous. The CDR3 has 15 residues. V was cut by 5 bases and J by 0 bases, with 13 bases left in between. Germline V CDR1 and CDR2: MNHEY, SVGAGI. The CDR3 DNA sequence: TGTGCCAGCAGTACGGCCCAGTCAATGAACACTGAAGCTTTCTTT. This encodes CASSTAQSMNTEAFF.

The table lists this clone with a count of one. The chain uses TRBV19 and TRBJ2-1; 7 positions match TRBD1. This CDR3 is 15 amino acids long. Trimming removed 3 bases from V and 5 bases from J; junction bases left unmatched: 7. The V gene's germline CDR1 is LNHDA and CDR2 SQIVND (reference sequence). For the CDR3, the DNA is TGTGCCAGTAGTATTGCGGACAGGTTAAACAATGAGCAGTTCTTC. Translated: CASSIADRLNNEQFF.

J is TRBJ2-5 and V is TRBV20-1; no clear D gene. The CDR3 consists of 17 residues. V was pared by 3 bases and J by 1 base, with 21 bases between. Germline V gene data show CDR1 as DFQATT and CDR2 as SNEGSKA (reference sequence). This chain's CDR3 is CSASTDLLWRSQETQYF. Written as DNA, the CDR3 is TGCAGTGCTAGTACAGATCTACTTTGGCGGTCCCAAGAGACCCAGTACTTC.

The chain is built from TRBV6-5 and TRBJ2-7; 8 positions agree with TRBD1. Unmatched junction bases numbered 6, after V lost 0 bases and J lost 5 bases. The CDR3 runs to 15 residues. From germline, CDR1 is MNHEY and CDR2 SVGAGI. The CDR3 sequence is CASSYSGQGNHEQYF. The CDR3 coding sequence is TGTGCCAGCAGTTACTCCGGACAGGGAAACCACGAGCAGTACTTC.

CDR3 sequence reads: CASSSPPGTGTGNTIYF. The CDR3 bases are TGTGCCAGCAGCAGCCCTCCCGGGACAGGGACCGGAAACACCATATATTTT. This chain joins TRBV9 and TRBJ1-3, with 9 bases that match TRBD1. Trimming cost V 4 bases and J 4 bases; bases outside gene matches: 12. The CDR3 contains 17 residues. Germline values: CDR1 SGDLS, CDR2 YYNGEE.

The J gene is TRBJ2-5, the V gene TRBV14; D is unresolved. The CDR3 runs 15 residues. CDR1 and CDR2 (germline): SGHDN, FVKESK. Trimming took off 4 bases at V and 3 bases at J, with 15 bases between the two ends. Written as DNA, the CDR3 is TGTGCCAGCAGCCCTTATTCGCGACTTAAAGAGACCCAGTACTTC. The encoded protein is CASSPYSRLKETQYF.

The chain uses TRBV4-3 and TRBJ1-4, with a tentative D call TRBD1 (6 bases). Per the germline V gene, CDR1 is LGHNA and CDR2 is YSLEER. V lost 2 bases, J lost 5 bases, and 15 bases lay in between. CDR3 size: 16 residues. The DNA for the CDR3 is TGCGCCAGCAGCCAACCAGGGGCCACGGGAAATGAAAAACTGTTTTTT. Protein: CASSQPGATGNEKLFF.

J is TRBJ1-3 and V is TRBV30; D unclear. V gave up 4 bases and J gave up 7 bases, with 8 bases separating them. Germline loops: CDR1 GTSNPN, CDR2 SVGIG (reference sequence). CDR3 size: 11 residues. CDR3 nucleotide sequence: TGTGCCTGGATTGATTGGAACACCATATATTTT. Its protein is CAWIDWNTIYF.

The rearrangement joins TRBV7-3 to TRBJ1-1, with 9 bases that match TRBD1. V lost 5 bases to trimming and J lost 3 bases; unmatched junction nucleotides: 1. Per germline, CDR1 SGHTA and CDR2 FQGTGA. This CDR3 contains 13 residues. The CDR3 bases are TGTGCCAGCAGCCGACAGGGGGACACTGAAGCTTTCTTT. Amino acid sequence: CASSRQGDTEAFF.

V is TRBV12-5 and J is TRBJ1-3; weak D call: TRBD1 (5 bases). CDR3 length: 17 residues. Trimming left V 6 bases short and J 1 base short, with 19 bases between. CDR1 LGHNT and CDR2 FRNRAP come from the germline V gene. The CDR3 sequence: CASGPYRDGGSGNTIYF. DNA for the CDR3: TGTGCTAGTGGCCCCTACCGGGACGGGGGATCTGGAAACACCATATATTTT.

This chain connects TRBV5-4 to TRBJ1-4, with 10 bases lining up with TRBD1. The CDR3 length is 17 residues. Germline lookup yields CDR1 SGHNT and CDR2 YYREEE (reference sequence). J was trimmed by 1 base and V by 4 bases; bases with no gene match: 7. Written as DNA, the CDR3 is TGTGCCAGCAGCCCCGGGACAGGGGCAGTAACTAATGAAAAACTGTTTTTT. Its protein product is CASSPGTGAVTNEKLFF. The entire variable domain, with the rest obtained from reference TRBV5-4 and TRBJ1-4, is as follows: ETGVTQSPTHLIKTRGQQVTLRCSSQSGHNTVSWYQQALGQGPQFIFQYYREEENGRGNFPPRFSGLQFPNYSSELNVNALELDDSALYLCASSPGTGAVTNEKLFFGSGTQLSVL.

The rearrangement links TRBV2 to TRBJ2-7, with 11 bases matching TRBD2. The ends lost 9 bases at V and 2 bases at J; junction bases unmatched: 6. The CDR3 is 14 residues long. Per germline, CDR1 SNHLY and CDR2 FYNNEI. The CDR3 nucleotides are TGTGCCAGTAAGACTAGCGGGACTACCTACGAGCAGTACTTC. Translated: CASKTSGTTYEQYF.

The gene calls are TRBV10-3 and TRBJ2-1, with D uncertain. In germline, CDR1 is ENHRY, CDR2 SYGVKD. The CDR3 extends over 12 amino acids. The V gene lost 4 bases and the J gene lost 6 bases, with 7 bases spanning the gap. The CDR3 is CAISGTGNEQFF. The CDR3 bases are TGTGCCATCAGTGGGACGGGCAATGAGCAGTTCTTC.